The TCR beta chain under discussion was sequenced for a study of blood T cell repertoires in COVID-19. Study-wide background: The United States, Italy and Spain provided the acute and convalescent COVID-19 samples. The analysed material was cDNA or gDNA that came from T cells, B-cell-depleted T cells, or PBMCs.

Source study methods: The authors estimated nucleated cell counts from reference gene primer amplification. TCRdb keeps only in-frame clones here, not all; method: immunoSEQ multiplex PCR. V and J calls and clone size are as listed in that table; D and trimming were resolved from the DNA. The table records 45,000 to 50,000 clones, 65% to 85% of them present only once. The length of the CDR3 is 15 residues. This clonotype was sampled from a man aged 80 or over in a cohort sampled during active COVID-19. This rearrangement joins TRBV12-1 to TRBJ1-1. TRBV12-1 is a pseudogene segment. The sample was peripheral blood. The CDR3 nucleotides read TGTGCCAGCTCCCTTTCTGTGCGGCAGAACACTGAAGCTTTCTTT. Its translation: CASSLSVRQNTEAFF.